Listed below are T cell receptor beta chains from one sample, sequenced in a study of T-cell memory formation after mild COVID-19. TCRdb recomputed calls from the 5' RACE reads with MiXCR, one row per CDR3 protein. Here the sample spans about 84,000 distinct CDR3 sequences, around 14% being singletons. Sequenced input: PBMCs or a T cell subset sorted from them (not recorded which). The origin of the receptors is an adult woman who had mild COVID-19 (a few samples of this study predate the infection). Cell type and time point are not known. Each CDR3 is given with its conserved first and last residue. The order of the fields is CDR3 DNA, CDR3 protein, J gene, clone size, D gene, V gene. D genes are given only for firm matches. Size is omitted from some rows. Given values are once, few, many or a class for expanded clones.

TGTGCCAGCTTTCCGAGGGGCCAGGGACCACCCGTCTACAATGAGCAGTTCTTC	CASFPRGQGPPVYNEQFF	TRBJ2-1	.	.	TRBV18
TGTGCCAGCAGCCCGGTGGGGGAAGGCTACAATGAGCAGTTCTTC	CASSPVGEGYNEQFF	TRBJ2-1	few	.	TRBV5-6
TGTGCCAGCAGCCCCCCAGGACTAGCGGGAGTAGGTGGAGAGCAGTACTTC	CASSPPGLAGVGGEQYF	TRBJ2-7	.	TRBD2	TRBV3-1
TGCGCCAGCAGCCAAGTGGCTGGACAGGGGTTTGAAGCTTTCTTT	CASSQVAGQGFEAFF	TRBJ1-1	few	TRBD1	TRBV4-1
TGTGCCAGCAGTTACGGTTACAGGGGGCCGGACACTGAAGCTTTCTTT	CASSYGYRGPDTEAFF	TRBJ1-1	few	TRBD1	TRBV6-6
TGTGCCAGCAGCGTAGCGGCAGGGTCCGACCGGGATACGCAGTATTTT	CASSVAAGSDRDTQYF	TRBJ2-3	.	.	TRBV9
TGTGCCAGCAGCCAAGGACAGGGCGTGGGAGGGCAGCAGTACTTC	CASSQGQGVGGQQYF	TRBJ2-7	.	.	TRBV12-3/TRBV12-4
TGTGCCAGCAGCGTGACAGGTCTGGACGGGGAGCTGTTTTTT	CASSVTGLDGELFF	TRBJ2-2	.	.	TRBV7-9
TGCGCCAGCAGCCAGCCTTTCGGGGAGCAGTACTTC	CASSQPFGEQYF	TRBJ2-7	.	.	TRBV5-1
TGCAGTGCTAATGACTACAGGGGGCGGACTGAAGCTTTCTTT	CSANDYRGRTEAFF	TRBJ1-1	few	TRBD1	TRBV20-1
TGTGCCAGCAGTGATGGACAGGGTGGCAATCAGCCCCAGCATTTT	CASSDGQGGNQPQHF	TRBJ1-5	once	TRBD1	TRBV6-1
TGCGCCAGCAGATTAACTAGGTCCACCGGGGAGCTGTTTTTT	CASRLTRSTGELFF	TRBJ2-2	few	.	TRBV4-1
TGTGCCACCAGTGATTGGGCTACTAGCGGCAAAGGTGATGAGCAGTTCTTC	CATSDWATSGKGDEQFF	TRBJ2-1	.	TRBD2	TRBV24-1
TGTGCCAGCAGTTTATCCATCTACAATGAGCAGTTCTTC	CASSLSIYNEQFF	TRBJ2-1	.	.	TRBV27
TGTGCCAGCAGCCACGTTGACGAGATCTACGAGCAGTACTTC	CASSHVDEIYEQYF	TRBJ2-7	many	.	TRBV3-1
TGTGCCAGCTGGGACAGCTATGGCTACACCTTC	CASWDSYGYTF	TRBJ1-2	.	TRBD1	TRBV6-2/TRBV6-3
TGTGCCAGCAGCTTTACCGGTGCCTACCACGAGCAGTACTTC	CASSFTGAYHEQYF	TRBJ2-7	few	.	TRBV7-9
TGTGCTAGTGGTTTCATAAAAGTCACCGGGGAGCTGTTTTTT	CASGFIKVTGELFF	TRBJ2-2	many	.	TRBV12-5
TGTGCCAGCAGCTTAAGTGGAGGGTTTGGGGCCAACGTCCTGACTTTC	CASSLSGGFGANVLTF	TRBJ2-6	.	.	TRBV7-3
TGTGCCAGCAGCTTTGGGACAGGGCCGAACCAGCCCCAGCATTTT	CASSFGTGPNQPQHF	TRBJ1-5	.	TRBD1	TRBV5-6
TGCGCCAGCAGCCATGGGACAGGCTCCTACGAGCAGTACTTC	CASSHGTGSYEQYF	TRBJ2-7	few	TRBD1	TRBV4-1
TGTGCCAGCAGCCTAGCGCGCTCCTACGAGCAGTACTTC	CASSLARSYEQYF	TRBJ2-7	many	.	TRBV27
TGTGCCAGCAGCAGGGGTCATAGACAGCAAGCTTTCTTT	CASSRGHRQQAFF	TRBJ1-1	few	.	TRBV21-1
TGCAGTGCTAAAGGGGTTAGCGGCTACAATGAGCAGTTCTTC	CSAKGVSGYNEQFF	TRBJ2-1	many	.	TRBV20-1
TGTGCCATCAGTGATCCCAGCTCTGGGGCCAACGTCCTGACTTTC	CAISDPSSGANVLTF	TRBJ2-6	few	.	TRBV10-3
TGTGCCAGCAGCCCACATGGGCTAGCAGGCGAGACCCAGTACTTC	CASSPHGLAGETQYF	TRBJ2-5	few	.	TRBV7-2
TGTGCCAGCAGCGTAGGTCTAGCGGTTGATGAGCAGTTCTTC	CASSVGLAVDEQFF	TRBJ2-1	.	TRBD2	TRBV9
TGTGCCAGCAGTGAAATGGGGTCCTCCTACGAGCAGTACTTC	CASSEMGSSYEQYF	TRBJ2-7	few	.	TRBV6-1